The clone carrying this T cell receptor (beta chain) was seen a handful of times. Its specificity is not known. This may be a read error, as it is one base from a much larger clone. Ophthalmopathy patients showed a Clinical Activity Score of at least 3, NOSPECS grade of at least 4 and duration under 3 months. The data derive from a study of T cells in Graves' hyperthyroidism and ophthalmopathy. Study-wide points: Most clonotypes expanded in thyroid above 0.001 were likewise present in blood.

The CDR3 regions of TCR beta were amplified from RNA transcripts. TCR CDR3 regions were first amplified by RT-PCR with HTBI primers. TCRdb re-called the multiplex PCR reads with MiXCR, one entry per CDR3 protein. The profile shows some 570,000 distinct CDR3 sequences, 17% of them singletons. The J segment lost 5 bases and the V segment lost 3 bases, leaving 9 bases of the junction unmatched. The CDR3 has 15 amino acids. Germline V gene lookup returns CDR1 GTSNPN and CDR2 SVGIG (reference sequence). The V call is TRBV30, the J call TRBJ1-5; 8 bases line up with TRBD1. Sequenced input: blood. This receptor was identified in a woman aged 18-29 years with Graves' ophthalmopathy. The CDR3 DNA sequence: TGTGCCTGGAGGGGAGGACAGGGCAGAGATCAGCCCCAGCATTTT. As protein: CAWRGGQGRDQPQHF.